The entry below describes one TCR beta chain. The antigen this receptor binds is unknown. Compared with germline, one end of the junction differs, possibly owing to a read error. PBMCs were isolated by Ficoll-Paque density gradient centrifugation. From the cysteine through the phenylalanine, the CDR3 covers 14 amino acids. The entry retains the CDR3 DNA only, 42 bases that are in frame from base 1. Taken from the germline V gene, the CDR1 and CDR2 loops are SGHTA and FQGNSA. This specimen comes from a study of T-cell memory formation after mild COVID-19 (dated by TCRdb to the early 2020s). The study in broad terms: TCR sequence clusters from the two donors were largely donor specific. T-cell clones expanding and contracting after mild COVID-19 in a couple of donors were tracked by longitudinal TCRalpha and TCRbeta repertoire sequencing. Two young, previously healthy adult volunteers, one female and one male, were included in the cohort. Results the study describes overall, beyond this receptor: Clones that contracted from day 15 to 85 showed balanced CD4/CD8 phenotypes, whereas a second wave of clones that expanded from day 15 to 37 leaned towards CD4+. SARS-CoV-2 specificity was not confirmed for the second-wave clones peaking on day 37. Some responding clones were found in pre-infection memory, which suggests that pre-existing cross-reactive memory T cells took part in the SARS-CoV-2 response. Contracting CD4+ clones were found mainly in CM and EM memory subsets, while CD8+ clones were enriched in EMRA. The study covered only two mild cases, and larger cohorts including severe cases with pre-infection samples were considered necessary.

TCRdb names Illumina NovaSeq 6000 as the instrument used. TCRalpha and TCRbeta cDNA libraries were built by 5'RACE with constant-segment primers, adding sample barcodes and unique molecular identifiers. Trizol reagent was used to extract RNA from every sample. The libraries were amplified in two PCR steps, and the second step added a second sample barcode and Illumina TruSeq adapters. Sequencing of libraries was performed on an Illumina NovaSeq with 2 x 150 bp paired-end reads. Concerning the study's data processing: With migec v1.2.7, reads were demultiplexed and then collapsed into UMI-guided consensus sequences. Using mixcr v2.1.11, the UMI consensuses were aligned to TRA and TRB V and J templates and assembled into clonotypes. Clonotypes were classified as expanded or contracted when called significant by both edgeR and NoisET, with noise models trained on biological replicates. For edgeR calls, a false discovery rate-adjusted p below 0.01 and a log2 fold-change threshold of 1 were applied. As an exploratory analysis of dynamics, PCA with hierarchical clustering was applied to max-normalized trajectories of the 1000 most abundant clonotypes. Each responding clone was given a CD4 or CD8 phenotype based on the CD4+ and CD8+ repertoires, which had been sequenced separately. TCRdb reanalyzed the raw reads on its own, using fastp at Q25 for trimming and MiXCR for clone calling, and kept in-frame beta chains. Rows are unified per CDR3 protein, each entry keeping the most common DNA and genes. For this entry, the V and J calls and clone size follow TCRdb and not the study's own pipeline. A total of some 180,000 distinct CDR3 sequences appear in this sample, 13% of them only once. The ten largest account for approximately 3.5% of the sample.

Sequenced sample: PBMCs or a T cell subset sorted from them (not recorded which). Recombination connected TRBV7-2 to TRBJ2-2; perhaps TRBD2 is the D gene, with 7 bases matching. This receptor was obtained from a man between 18 and 35 years old who had mild COVID-19 (a few samples of this study predate the infection). The sample titles of this study are shuffled in the database, so cell type and time point are left out; the donor was told from shared clones. The CDR3 in this case is CASSSWGGGRELIF. The sequenced DNA: TGTGCCAGCAGCTCATGGGGCGGGGGCCGGGAGCTGATTTTT.